This TCR beta chain was sequenced during a study of CD8+CD57+ T cells in acquired aplastic anemia. The study's findings and limits: Statistical testing detected no significant gap in CD8+ Simpson's diversity between patients and controls.

Per the germline V gene, CDR1 is ENHRY and CDR2 is SYGVKD. This CDR3 region has 12 residues. The V end was cut by 5 bases, the J end by 8 bases, with 12 bases between. The patients chosen for sequencing had shown expansion of CD8+CD57+ cells (detected by flow cytometry). With respect to this clonotype: Its specificity is not known. No conserved phenylalanine or tryptophan is present at the end of the CDR3, so a read error is the likely explanation.

For CDR3 and TCR beta VDJ profiling, genomic DNA was the template used. TCRdb processed the reads anew with MiXCR; each CDR3 protein has one entry. The sample gives approximately 250,000 distinct CDR3 sequences, 82% of which show up once; 42% is in the top ten. The sequenced sample was sorted CD4+, CD8+, or CD8+CD57+ T cells (not recorded which) from PBMCs. The rearrangement links TRBV10-3 to TRBJ1-2; TRBD1 is a possible D gene (5 bases). The receptor was derived from a human donor with aplastic anemia. The CDR3 loop is CAISFGTDGYTL. CDR3 sequence (DNA): TGTGCCATCAGTTTTGGGACGGACGGCTACACCCTC.